One T cell receptor (beta chain) is described in this entry. This entry comes from a study of T cell changes during pregnancy in multiple sclerosis. The V and J ends lost 7 bases and 6 bases, in that order; junction bases with no gene match: 11. The CDR3 runs to 15 residues. Germline V CDR1 and CDR2: LNHDA, SQIVND (reference sequence). Libraries were prepared by immunoSEQ multiplex PCR; TCRdb keeps only in-frame clonotypes and omits some of them. The sample includes roughly 24,000 clones, about 88% of them seen just once. J is TRBJ1-5 and V is TRBV19; 8 bases match TRBD1. The origin of this receptor is a female donor in good health, enrolled as a control in a pregnancy study. The material sequenced was CD4+ T cells from peripheral blood mononuclear cells, taken in the second trimester of pregnancy. The CDR3 DNA reads as TGTGCCAGTACCTTAGCTCAGGGGGCTCGTCAGCCCCAGCATTTT. Amino acids: CASTLAQGARQPQHF.